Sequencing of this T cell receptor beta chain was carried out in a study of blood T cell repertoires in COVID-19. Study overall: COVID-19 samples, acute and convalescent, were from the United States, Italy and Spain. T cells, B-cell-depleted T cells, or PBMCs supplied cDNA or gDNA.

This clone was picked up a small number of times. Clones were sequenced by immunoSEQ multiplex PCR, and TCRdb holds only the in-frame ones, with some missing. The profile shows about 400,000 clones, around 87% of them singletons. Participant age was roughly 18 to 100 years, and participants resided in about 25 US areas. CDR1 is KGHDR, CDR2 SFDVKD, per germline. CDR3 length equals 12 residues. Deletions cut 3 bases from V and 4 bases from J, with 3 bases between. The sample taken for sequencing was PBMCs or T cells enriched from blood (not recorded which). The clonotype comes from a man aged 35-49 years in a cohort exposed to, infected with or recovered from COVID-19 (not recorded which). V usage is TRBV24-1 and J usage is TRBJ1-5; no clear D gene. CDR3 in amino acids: CATSDTNQPQHF. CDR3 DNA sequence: TGTGCCACCAGTGATACAAATCAGCCCCAGCATTTT.